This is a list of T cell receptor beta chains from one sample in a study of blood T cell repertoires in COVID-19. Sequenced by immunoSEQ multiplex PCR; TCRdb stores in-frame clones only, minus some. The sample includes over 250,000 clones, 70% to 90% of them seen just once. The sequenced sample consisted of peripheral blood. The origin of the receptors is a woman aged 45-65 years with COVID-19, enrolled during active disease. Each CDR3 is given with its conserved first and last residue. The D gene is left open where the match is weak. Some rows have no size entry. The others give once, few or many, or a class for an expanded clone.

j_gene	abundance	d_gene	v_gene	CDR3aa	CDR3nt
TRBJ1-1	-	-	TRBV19	CASSFTTGGTEAFF	TGTGCCAGTAGTTTTACAACGGGGGGCACTGAAGCTTTCTTT
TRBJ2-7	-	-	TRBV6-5	CASRLQGSSYEQYF	TGTGCCAGCAGGTTACAGGGTAGCTCCTACGAGCAGTACTTC
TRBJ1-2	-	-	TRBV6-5	CASSYDTNYGYTF	TGTGCCAGCAGTTACGACACTAACTATGGCTACACCTTC
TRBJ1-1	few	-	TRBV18	CASAGGRNTEAFF	TGTGCCAGCGCCGGAGGCCGAAACACTGAAGCTTTCTTT
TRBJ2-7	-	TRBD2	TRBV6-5	CASSYSTGLATYEQYF	TGTGCCAGCAGTTACTCCACCGGACTAGCGACCTACGAGCAGTACTTC
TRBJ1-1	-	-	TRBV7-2	CASSFSIQGITEAFF	TGTGCCAGCAGCTTCAGTATACAGGGAATCACTGAAGCTTTCTTT
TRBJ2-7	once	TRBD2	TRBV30	CAWSWTSGSLRSYEQYF	TGTGCCTGGAGTTGGACTAGCGGGAGCCTCCGCTCCTACGAGCAGTACTTC
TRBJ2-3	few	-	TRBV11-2	CASSSQGIGTDTQYF	TGTGCCAGCAGCTCCCAGGGGATCGGCACAGATACGCAGTATTTT
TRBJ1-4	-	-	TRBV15	CATHLSGFNEKLFF	TGTGCCACTCATCTATCGGGTTTTAATGAAAAACTGTTTTTT
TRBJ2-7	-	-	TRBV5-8	CASSLVAGTYEQYF	TGTGCCAGCAGCTTGGTGGCGGGAACCTACGAGCAGTACTTC
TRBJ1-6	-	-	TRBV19	CASMTRSSYNSPLHF	TGTGCCAGTATGACGCGGAGCTCCTATAATTCACCCCTCCACTTT
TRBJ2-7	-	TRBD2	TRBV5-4	CAGGTSGRKYEQYF	TGTGCCGGGGGGACTAGCGGGAGAAAGTACGAGCAGTACTTC
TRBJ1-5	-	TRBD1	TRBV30	CAWSVGTEDQPQHF	TGTGCCTGGAGTGTTGGGACAGAAGATCAGCCCCAGCATTTT
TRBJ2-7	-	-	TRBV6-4	CASSEGRDYEQYF	TGTGCCAGCAGTGAGGGCAGGGATTACGAGCAGTACTTC
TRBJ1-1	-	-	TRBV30	CAWSVPRGQNTEAFF	TGTGCCTGGAGTGTCCCGCGTGGGCAGAACACTGAAGCTTTCTTT
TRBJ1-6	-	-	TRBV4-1	CASSQDRAGSYNSPLHF	TGCGCCAGCAGCCAAGATCGGGCGGGGTCCTATAATTCACCCCTCCACTTT
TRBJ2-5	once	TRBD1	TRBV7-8	CASSYLPGGQETQYF	TGTGCCAGCAGCTACCTTCCAGGGGGCCAAGAGACCCAGTACTTC
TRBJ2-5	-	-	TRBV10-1	CASKSAARVAQYF	TGCGCCAGCAAATCGGCGGCCCGGGTGGCCCAGTACTTC
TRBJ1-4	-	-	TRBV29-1	CSVEANNEKLFF	TGCAGCGTTGAAGCTAATAATGAAAAACTGTTTTTT
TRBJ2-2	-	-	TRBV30	CAWSVQGQLFF	TGTGCCTGGAGTGTACAGGGACAGCTGTTTTTT
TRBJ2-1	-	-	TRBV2	CASSFSSIYEQFF	TGTGCCAGCAGTTTTTCTAGTATCTATGAGCAGTTCTTC
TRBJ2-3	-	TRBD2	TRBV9	CASSFSGNTQYF	TGTGCCAGCAGTTTTAGCGGGAATACGCAGTATTTT
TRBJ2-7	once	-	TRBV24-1	CATSDGGDTYEQYF	TGTGCCACCAGTGATGGCGGGGATACCTACGAGCAGTACTTC
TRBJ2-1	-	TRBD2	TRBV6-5	CASSPGLADNEQFF	TGTGCCAGCAGCCCAGGACTAGCGGACAATGAGCAGTTCTTC
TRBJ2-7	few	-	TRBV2	CASSANPSREQYF	TGTGCCAGCAGTGCCAATCCCTCGCGAGAGCAGTACTTC
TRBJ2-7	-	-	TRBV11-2	CASSLDGRLERISYEQYF	TGTGCCAGCAGCTTAGATGGACGGCTTGAGCGGATTTCTTACGAGCAGTACTTC
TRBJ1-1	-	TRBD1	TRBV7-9	CASSFQPGTAMNTEAFF	TGTGCCAGCAGCTTCCAACCCGGGACAGCAATGAACACTGAAGCTTTCTTT
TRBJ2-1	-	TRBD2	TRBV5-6	CASSFNRASGNNEQFF	TGTGCCAGCAGCTTTAACCGGGCTAGCGGGAACAATGAGCAGTTCTTC
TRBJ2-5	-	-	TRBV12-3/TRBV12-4	CASSIQETQYF	TGTGCCAGCAGCATTCAAGAGACCCAGTACTTC
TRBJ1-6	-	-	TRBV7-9	CASSLSGTRGNSPLHF	TGTGCCAGCAGCTTATCCGGGACCCGGGGGAATTCACCCCTCCACTTT
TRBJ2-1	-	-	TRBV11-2	CASSQYNEQFF	TGTGCCAGCAGCCAATACAATGAGCAGTTCTTC
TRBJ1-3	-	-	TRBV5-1	CASSLLGNREDTIYF	TGCGCCAGCAGCTTGTTGGGGAACAGGGAAGACACCATATATTTT
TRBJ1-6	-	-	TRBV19	CASRVGYNSPLHF	TGTGCCAGTAGGGTCGGCTATAATTCACCCCTCCACTTT
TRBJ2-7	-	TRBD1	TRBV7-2	CASSLVGGQGPYEQYF	TGTGCCAGCAGCTTAGTAGGGGGCCAGGGGCCTTACGAGCAGTACTTC
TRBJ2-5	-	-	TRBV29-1	CSVEDRGGETQYF	TGCAGCGTTGAAGACAGGGGAGGGGAGACCCAGTACTTC
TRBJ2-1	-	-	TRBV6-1	CASSLAEGGHNEQFF	TGTGCCAGCAGTCTCGCAGAAGGAGGCCACAATGAGCAGTTCTTC
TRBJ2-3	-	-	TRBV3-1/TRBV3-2	CASSPQVKGTDTQYF	TGTGCCAGCAGCCCGCAGGTGAAGGGCACAGATACGCAGTATTTT
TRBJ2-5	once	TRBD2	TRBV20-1	CSASPGLAGETQYF	TGCAGTGCTAGTCCCGGACTAGCGGGAGAGACCCAGTACTTC
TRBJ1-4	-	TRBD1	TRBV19	CASGDRVGEKLFF	TGTGCCAGCGGGGACAGGGTCGGTGAAAAACTGTTTTTT
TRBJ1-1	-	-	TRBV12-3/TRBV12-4	CASWRGTEAFF	TGTGCCAGCTGGAGGGGTACTGAAGCTTTCTTT
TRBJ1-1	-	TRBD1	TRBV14	CASSQDRQGAEAFF	TGTGCCAGCAGCCAAGATCGACAGGGGGCTGAAGCTTTCTTT
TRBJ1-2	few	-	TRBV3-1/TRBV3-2	CASSQLLGTGGYTF	TGTGCCAGCAGCCAACTACTGGGCACTGGTGGCTACACCTTC
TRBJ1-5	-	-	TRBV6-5	CASSLAISPQHF	TGTGCCAGCAGTTTAGCGATCTCGCCCCAGCATTTT
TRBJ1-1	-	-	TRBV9	CASSVEYWSTEAFF	TGTGCCAGCAGCGTAGAATATTGGAGCACTGAAGCTTTCTTT